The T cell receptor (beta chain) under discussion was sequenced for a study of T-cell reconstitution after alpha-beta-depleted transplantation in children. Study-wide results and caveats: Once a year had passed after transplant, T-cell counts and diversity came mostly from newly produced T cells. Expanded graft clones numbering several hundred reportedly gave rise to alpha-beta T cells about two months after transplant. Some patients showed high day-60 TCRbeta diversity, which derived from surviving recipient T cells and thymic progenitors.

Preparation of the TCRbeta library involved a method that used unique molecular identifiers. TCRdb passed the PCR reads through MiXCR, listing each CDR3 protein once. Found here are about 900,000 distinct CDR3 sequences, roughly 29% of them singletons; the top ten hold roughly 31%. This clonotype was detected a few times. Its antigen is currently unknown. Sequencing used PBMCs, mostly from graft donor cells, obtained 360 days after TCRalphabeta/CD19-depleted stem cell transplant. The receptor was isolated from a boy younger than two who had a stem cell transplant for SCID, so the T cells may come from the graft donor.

This CDR3 reads CASSIGVNEQFF. The CDR3 bases are TGTGCCAGTAGTATCGGGGTTAATGAGCAGTTCTTC. The V gene is TRBV19, the J gene TRBJ2-1, with a weak D call TRBD2 (5 bases). Per the germline V gene, CDR1 is LNHDA and CDR2 is SQIVND (reference sequence). The length of the CDR3 is 12 residues. Trimming pared 3 bases from V and 7 bases from J, leaving 7 bases between.